The entry below describes one T cell receptor (beta chain). No antigen is known for it. The data derive from a study of CD8 T cells in ankylosing spondylitis. Germline CDR1 is LGHNA and CDR2 is YNFKEQ. Trimming removed 0 bases from V and 1 base from J, with 19 bases in between. The CDR3 covers 18 residues. Study-level results: Ankylosing spondylitis blood appeared to be characterized by a TCR beta motif of under ten highly homologous variants.

For TCR beta, libraries came from quantitative 5'-RACE with molecular barcodes. TCRdb re-analysed the 5' RACE reads in MiXCR, keeping a single row per CDR3 protein. The sample lists 500,000 to 550,000 distinct CDR3 sequences, roughly an eighth occurring once. The sequencing sample was made of blood, either unsorted or a sorted T cell fraction (not recorded which). This chain joins TRBV4-2 and TRBJ2-7, with D tentatively TRBD1 (6 bases). The TCR sequence derives from a male donor with ankylosing spondylitis. In nucleotides, the CDR3 is TGTGCCAGCAGCCAAGAGGTTAGACAGGAGGTTGGGTCCTACGAGCAGTACTTC. This codes for CASSQEVRQEVGSYEQYF.